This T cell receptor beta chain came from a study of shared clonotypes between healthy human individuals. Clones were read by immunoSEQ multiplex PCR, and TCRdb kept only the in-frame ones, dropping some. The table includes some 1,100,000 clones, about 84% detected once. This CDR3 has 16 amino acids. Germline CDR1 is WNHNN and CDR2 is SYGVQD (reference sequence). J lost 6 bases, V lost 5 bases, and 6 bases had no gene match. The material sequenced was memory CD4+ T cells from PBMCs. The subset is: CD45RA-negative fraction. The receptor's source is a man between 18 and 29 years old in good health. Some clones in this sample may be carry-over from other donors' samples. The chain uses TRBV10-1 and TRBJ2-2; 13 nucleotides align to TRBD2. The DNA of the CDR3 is TGCGCCAGCAGTCCCACTAGCGGGAGGGTTTCCGGGGAGCTGTTTTTT. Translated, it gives CASSPTSGRVSGELFF.